The sequence of this T cell receptor (beta chain) was determined in a study of cytomegalovirus exposure and HLA in healthy donors. PCR amplification relied on 60 Vbeta primers (plus 13 Jbeta primers). Source study methods: There were around 80 million unique TCR beta chains by a later count, and about 12 million of them were shared. Generated by immunoSEQ multiplex PCR, the TCRdb table keeps only in-frame clones and is missing some. That table furnishes V, J and clone size, whereas the DNA furnished D and trimming. This sample has roughly 150,000 clones, with approximately 80% found just once. On this clone: No antigen is known for it.

Study-wide findings and caveats: In a later analysis, about 17,000 TCR beta sequences were associated with HLA alleles at 0.05 false discovery rate. Donor immune exposure was known only as CMV serostatus. The study listed 150 to 200 cytomegalovirus-associated TCR beta chains.

This CDR3 region has 15 residues. In germline, CDR1 is MNHNY, CDR2 SVGAGI (reference sequence). J lost 3 bases, V lost 0 bases, and 0 bases had no gene match. Material: PBMCs. The receptor's source is a woman aged 18-29 years in good health and CMV-seronegative. The chain recombines TRBV6-6 with TRBJ1-1; 11 nucleotides match TRBD1. CDR3 sequence reads: CASSYSGQGDTEAFF. The CDR3 region has the DNA TGTGCCAGCAGTTACTCGGGACAGGGGGACACTGAAGCTTTCTTT.